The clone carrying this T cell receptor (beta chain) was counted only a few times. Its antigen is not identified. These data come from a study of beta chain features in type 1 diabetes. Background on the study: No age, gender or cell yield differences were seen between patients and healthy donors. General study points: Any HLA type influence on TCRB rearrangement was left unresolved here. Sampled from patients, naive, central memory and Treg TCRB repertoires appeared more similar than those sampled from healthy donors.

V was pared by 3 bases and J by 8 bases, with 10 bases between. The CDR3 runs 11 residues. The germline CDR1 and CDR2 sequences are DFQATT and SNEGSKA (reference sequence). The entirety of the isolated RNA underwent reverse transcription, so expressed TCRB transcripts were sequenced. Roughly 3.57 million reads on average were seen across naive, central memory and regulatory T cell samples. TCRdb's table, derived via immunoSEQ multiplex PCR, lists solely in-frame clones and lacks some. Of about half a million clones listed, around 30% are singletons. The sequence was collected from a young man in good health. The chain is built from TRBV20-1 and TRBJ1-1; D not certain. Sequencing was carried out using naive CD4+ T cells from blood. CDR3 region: CSASRPMEAFF. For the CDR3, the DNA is TGCAGTGCTAGCCGACCCATGGAAGCTTTCTTT.